This TCR beta chain was recovered during a study of cytomegalovirus exposure and HLA in healthy donors. The CDR3 totals 14 residues. Trimming cost V 5 bases and J 4 bases, with 12 bases left between them. Germline CDR1 is LNHDA and CDR2 is SQIVND (reference sequence). Primers: 60 Vbeta forward and 13 Jbeta reverse. Assay: immunoSEQ multiplex PCR; the TCRdb copy retains only in-frame clones and omits some. The top ten clones hold 0.2% to 0.25% of a sample with roughly 120,000 clones, 75% to 90% of them seen once. Nominal health characterized the donors when sampled, though unrecorded immune exposures were likely.

The source of this sequence is a man aged 45 to 65 in good health and CMV-seronegative. V and J are TRBV19 and TRBJ1-5, with D possibly matching TRBD1 (5 bases). The sequencing input was PBMCs. CDR3 nucleotides: TGTGCCAGTAGTTGGTCCCAGGGAAATCAGCCCCAGCATTTT. Its protein product is CASSWSQGNQPQHF.